The count of the clone carrying this TCR beta chain is one. The data belong to a study of control samples from healthy donors and cancer patients. Assay used: immunoSEQ multiplex PCR; TCRdb lists only in-frame clones, some missing. The sample has 70,000 to 80,000 clones, roughly 89% seen once. This CDR3 contains 14 residues. In germline, CDR1 is PRHDT, CDR2 FYEKMQ (reference sequence). V trimming: 5 bases; J trimming: 9 bases; junction bases outside the gene matches: 6. Sequences were obtained from PBMCs. This rearrangement joins TRBV13 to TRBJ2-3; 12 bases align to TRBD2. This clonotype was sampled from a woman in her sixties or seventies with head and neck cancer. As DNA, the CDR3 is TGTGCCAGCAGCCCAAGACTAGCGGGAGTCACGCAGTATTTT. The encoded protein is CASSPRLAGVTQYF.